A single TCR beta chain is shown here with its context. Trimming cost V 2 bases and J 4 bases, with 10 bases left between them. The CDR3 is 14 residues long. The germline gives CDR1 KGHDR, CDR2 SFDVKD. As processed by the authors: Reference gene primer amplification gave nucleated cell count estimates. The assay was immunoSEQ multiplex PCR, and TCRdb's table has in-frame clones only and misses some. Clone size and the V and J calls come from that table; the DNA yielded D and trimming. The repertoire has 120,000 or so clones, roughly 91% of them found once; the top ten carry approximately 3.4%. This record comes from a study of blood T cell repertoires in COVID-19. The overall study: Collection of acute and convalescent COVID-19 samples took place in the United States, Italy and Spain. In each case, the material was cDNA or gDNA derived from T cells, B-cell-depleted T cells, or PBMCs.

This clonotype originated in a woman aged 45-65 years with acute or convalescent COVID-19. Sequenced: peripheral blood. The gene calls are TRBV24-1 and TRBJ1-2, with D unclear. The CDR3 here is CATSDSQAVYGYTF. The DNA for the CDR3 is TGTGCCACCAGTGATTCCCAGGCAGTCTATGGCTACACCTTC.